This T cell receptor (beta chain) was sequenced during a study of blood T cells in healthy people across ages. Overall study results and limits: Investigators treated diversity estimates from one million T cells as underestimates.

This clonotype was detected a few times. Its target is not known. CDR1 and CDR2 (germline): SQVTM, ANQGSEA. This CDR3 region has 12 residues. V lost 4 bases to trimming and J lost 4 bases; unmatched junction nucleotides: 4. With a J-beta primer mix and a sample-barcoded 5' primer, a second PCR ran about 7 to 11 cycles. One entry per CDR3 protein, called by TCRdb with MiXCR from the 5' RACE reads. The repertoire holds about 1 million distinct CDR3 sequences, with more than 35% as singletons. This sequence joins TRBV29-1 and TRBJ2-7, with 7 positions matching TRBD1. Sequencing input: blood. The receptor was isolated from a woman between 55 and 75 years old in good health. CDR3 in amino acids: CSVGAGGYEQYF. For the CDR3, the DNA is TGCAGCGTTGGGGCAGGGGGATACGAGCAGTACTTC.